This T cell receptor beta chain was captured in a study of blood T cell repertoires in COVID-19. Study-wide background: The analysed material was cDNA or gDNA that came from T cells, B-cell-depleted T cells, or PBMCs.

The CDR3 extends over 16 amino acids. V lost 4 bases to trimming and J lost 4 bases, with 19 bases between them. Per the germline V gene, CDR1 is SGHRS and CDR2 is YFSETQ. This clone was recorded only once. The data were produced by immunoSEQ multiplex PCR, yet TCRdb's version contains in-frame clones alone and is incomplete. The table has a few hundred thousand clones, roughly nine tenths seen once; the top ten hold roughly 1%. The chain links TRBV5-1 to TRBJ2-3, with a weak D call TRBD2 (5 bases). Sequenced input: PBMCs or T cells enriched from blood (not recorded which). This clonotype was sampled from a man younger than 30 who had recovered from COVID-19. CDR3 DNA sequence: TGCGCCAGCAGCCAACTCTTACTAGTAGGCCCAGATACGCAGTATTTT. It codes for CASSQLLLVGPDTQYF.